This T cell receptor (beta chain) was captured in a study of cytomegalovirus exposure and HLA in healthy donors. Overall study findings and caveats: Later examination showed HLA-associated TCR beta chains had greater clonal expansion than equally common others. Among TCR beta chains, those listed as cytomegalovirus-associated numbered around 180.

60 Vbeta and 13 Jbeta primers were used in PCR. Sequenced by immunoSEQ multiplex PCR; TCRdb stores in-frame clones only, minus some. The repertoire holds more than 80,000 clones, with around 85% as singletons. A word on this clone: Its antigen is not identified. At one of its ends the junction is not consistent with the germline gene, which may arise from a read error. This sample includes further DNA sequences coding for the same CDR3.

CDR1 and CDR2 (germline): SQVTM, ANQGSEA. This CDR3 has 15 amino acids. This chain joins TRBV29-1 and TRBJ2-3; TRBD2 aligns across 8 bases. The sample taken for sequencing was PBMCs. The sequence came from a man in his 60s in good health and CMV-seronegative. The CDR3 is CSVLSGGSRTDTQYF. The CDR3 region has the DNA TGCAGCGTCCTCAGCGGGGGTTCTCGCACGGATACGCAGTATTTT.